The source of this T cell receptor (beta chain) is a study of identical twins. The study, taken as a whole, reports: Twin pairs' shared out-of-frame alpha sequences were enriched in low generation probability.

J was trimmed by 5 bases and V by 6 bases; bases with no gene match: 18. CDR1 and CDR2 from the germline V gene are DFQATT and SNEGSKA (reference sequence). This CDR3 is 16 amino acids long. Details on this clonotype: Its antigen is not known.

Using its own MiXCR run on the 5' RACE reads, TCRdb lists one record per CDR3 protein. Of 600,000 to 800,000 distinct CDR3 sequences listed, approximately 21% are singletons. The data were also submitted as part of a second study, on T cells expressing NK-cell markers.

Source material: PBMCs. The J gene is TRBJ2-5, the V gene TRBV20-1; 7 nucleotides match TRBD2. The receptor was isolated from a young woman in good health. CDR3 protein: CSAAGSGGRGWETQYF. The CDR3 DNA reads TGCAGTGCAGCCGGGTCGGGCGGGAGAGGATGGGAGACCCAGTACTTC.